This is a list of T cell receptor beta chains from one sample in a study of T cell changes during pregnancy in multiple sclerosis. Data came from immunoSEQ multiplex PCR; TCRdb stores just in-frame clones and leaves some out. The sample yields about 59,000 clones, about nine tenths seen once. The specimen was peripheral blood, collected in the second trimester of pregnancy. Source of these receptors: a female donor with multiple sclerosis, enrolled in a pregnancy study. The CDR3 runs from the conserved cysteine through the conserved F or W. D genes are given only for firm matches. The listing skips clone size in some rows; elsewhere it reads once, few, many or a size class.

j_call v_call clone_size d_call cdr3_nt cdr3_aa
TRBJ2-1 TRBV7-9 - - TGTGCCAGCAGCTTAGGGACAGTGAATGAGCAGTTCTTC CASSLGTVNEQFF
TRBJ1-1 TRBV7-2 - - TGTGCCAGCAGCCCCCACAGGGTAGACACTGAAGCTTTCTTT CASSPHRVDTEAFF
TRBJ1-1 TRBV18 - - TGTGCCAGCTCACCATGGAGGAACACTGAAGCTTTCTTT CASSPWRNTEAFF
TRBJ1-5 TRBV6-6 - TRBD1 TGTGCCAGCAGTTGGCGACAGGGGGAGTATCAGCCCCAGCATTTT CASSWRQGEYQPQHF
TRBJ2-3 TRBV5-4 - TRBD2 TGTGCCAGCAGCGGGGGGGGGAACACAGATACGCAGTATTTT CASSGGGNTDTQYF
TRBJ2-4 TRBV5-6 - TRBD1 TGTGCCAGCAGCTTTTGGGTGAGACAGGGGAACATTCAGTACTTC CASSFWVRQGNIQYF
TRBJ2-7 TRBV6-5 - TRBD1 TGTGCCAGCAGTTACCCCCGGGCAGGGGGCAAGGTCGAGCAGTACTTC CASSYPRAGGKVEQYF
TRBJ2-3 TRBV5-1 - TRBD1 TGCGCCAGCAGCTGGGGGACAGACCCTAGGGCAGATACGCAGTATTTT CASSWGTDPRADTQYF
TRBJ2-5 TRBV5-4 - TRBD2 TGTGCCAGCAGCTTGGAGCCGGGACTAGCGGAAGAGACCCAGTACTTC CASSLEPGLAEETQYF
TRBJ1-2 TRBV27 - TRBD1 TGTGCCAGCAGACAATCCGGGACAGGGGTGGCGGGCTACACCTTC CASRQSGTGVAGYTF
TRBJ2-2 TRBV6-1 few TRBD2 TGTGCCAGCAGTTCAGGACTAGATGCCGGGGAGCTGTTTTTT CASSSGLDAGELFF
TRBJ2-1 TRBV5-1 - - TGCGCCAGCAGCTTGTTAATGGCGGGGGCGCCCTACAATGAGCAGTTCTTC CASSLLMAGAPYNEQFF
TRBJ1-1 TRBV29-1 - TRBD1 TGCAGCGTTGAAGTGGGTAGGGGGCGGACGAACACTGAAGCTTTCTTT CSVEVGRGRTNTEAFF
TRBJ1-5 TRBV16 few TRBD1 TGTGCCAGCAGCCCGGACAGGGAACAGCCCCAGCATTTT CASSPDREQPQHF
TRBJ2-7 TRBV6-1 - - TGTGCCAGCACCATAAGCCCTCAGGTGGCCTACGAGCAGTACTTC CASTISPQVAYEQYF
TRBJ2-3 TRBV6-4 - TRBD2 TGTGCCAGCAGTGACTCTACTAGCGGGGGGGCCAGTACGCAGTATTTT CASSDSTSGGASTQYF
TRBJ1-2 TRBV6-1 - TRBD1 TGTGCCAGCCAGCAGCCTGACAGGGGTAATGGCTACACCTTC CASQQPDRGNGYTF
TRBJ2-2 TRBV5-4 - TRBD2 TGTGCCAGCAGTTTTAAGCGGGGGGCAGACACCGGGGAGCTGTTTTTT CASSFKRGADTGELFF
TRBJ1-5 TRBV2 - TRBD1 TGTGCCAGCAGTAGGAACAGGGGAGAGGATCAGCCCCAGCATTTT CASSRNRGEDQPQHF
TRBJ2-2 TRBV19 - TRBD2 TGTGCCAGTAGTATAACGAGCGGGGGGGCTGCCGGGGAGCTGTTTTTT CASSITSGGAAGELFF
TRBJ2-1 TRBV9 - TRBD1 TGTGCCAGCAGCGTCTGGACAGGGCTATACAATGAGCAGTTCTTC CASSVWTGLYNEQFF
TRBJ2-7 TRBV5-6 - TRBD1 TGTGCCAGCAGCTTCCTCGGCCGGGACAGGGCGAACGAGCAGTACTTC CASSFLGRDRANEQYF
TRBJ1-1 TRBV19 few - TGTGCCAGTAGTGGTATCCGGGAGGTAACTGAAGCTTTCTTT CASSGIREVTEAFF
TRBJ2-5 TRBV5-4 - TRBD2 TGTGCCAGCAAAGGTTGGGAAGCGGGGGAAGAGACCCAGTACTTC CASKGWEAGEETQYF